This T cell receptor beta chain originates from a study of shared clonotypes between healthy human individuals. Germline lookup yields CDR1 ENHRY and CDR2 SYGVKD. The CDR3 runs to 15 residues. Trimming took 0 bases from V and 2 from J, leaving 8 bases between them. The method was immunoSEQ multiplex PCR; TCRdb's version includes in-frame clones alone and lacks a portion of them. The sample lists a few million clones; approximately 93% were seen once. Broader study findings: All-four-donor shared clonotypes had higher generation probabilities than non-shared clonotypes did. What limited the represented genetic and exposure-history diversity was the small number of donors.

As for this clone: Its target is not known. Other DNA sequences in this sample translate to the same CDR3.

This chain connects TRBV10-3 to TRBJ1-3; a possible D gene is TRBD1 (5 bases). The TCR originated in a man aged 18 to 35 in good health. Some clones in this sample may be carry-over from other donors' samples. Input material: naive CD4+ T cells from PBMCs. Subset noted: CD45RA+ positively selected. The DNA of the CDR3 is TGTGCCATCAGTGAGTCGGGAGGGGCTGGAAACACCATATATTTT. It is translated as CAISESGGAGNTIYF.